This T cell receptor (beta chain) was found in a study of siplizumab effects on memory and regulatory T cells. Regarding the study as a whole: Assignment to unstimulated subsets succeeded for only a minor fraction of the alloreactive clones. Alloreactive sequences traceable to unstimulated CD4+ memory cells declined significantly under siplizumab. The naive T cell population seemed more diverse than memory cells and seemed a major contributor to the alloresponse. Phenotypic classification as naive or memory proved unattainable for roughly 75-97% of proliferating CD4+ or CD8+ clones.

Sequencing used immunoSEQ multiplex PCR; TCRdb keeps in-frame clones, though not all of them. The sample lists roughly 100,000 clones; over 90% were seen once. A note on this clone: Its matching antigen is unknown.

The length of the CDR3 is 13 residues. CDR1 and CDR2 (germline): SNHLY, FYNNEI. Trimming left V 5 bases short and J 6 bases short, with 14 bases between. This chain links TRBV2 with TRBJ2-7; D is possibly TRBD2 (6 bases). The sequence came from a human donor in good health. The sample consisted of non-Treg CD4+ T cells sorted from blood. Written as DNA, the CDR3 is TGTGCCAGCAGTTCGACTAGGGCTGGCGAGCAGTACTTC. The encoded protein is CASSSTRAGEQYF.